The clone carrying this TCR beta chain was counted a single time. Its antigen is unidentified. Trimming removed 0 bases at V and 1 base at J, with 9 bases between. Germline V lookup: CDR1 SGHTA, CDR2 FQGNSA. The CDR3 has 15 amino acids. The data are from a study of Tregs in tolerant kidney transplant recipients. On the study more broadly: Recipients received nonmyeloablative bone marrow transplants from related graft donors, with transient mixed chimerism. Study-wide findings and caveats: For some patients, primers changed over time, blocking nucleotide-level comparison. Tregs expanded with activated donor B cells seemed most donor-specific. Antigen-driven expansion was suggested because donor-specific Tregs expanded more than all Tregs in tolerant patients.

The data were produced by immunoSEQ multiplex PCR, yet TCRdb's version contains in-frame clones alone and is incomplete. The sample has about 94,000 clones, over 85% seen once. Sample: CD4+ T cells from blood, taken before the transplant. This clonotype was sampled from a human donor who received a combined kidney and bone marrow transplant. The chain recombines TRBV7-2 with TRBJ2-5, with unresolved D. CDR3 nucleotides: TGTGCCAGCAGCTTAGCGCGCCTTACCCAAGAGACCCAGTACTTC. This codes for CASSLARLTQETQYF.